The 11 T cell receptor beta chains reported below all come from one sample, sequenced in a study of T cell responses to AZD1222 COVID-19 vaccine. Sequencing was performed with immunoSEQ multiplex PCR; in TCRdb, only in-frame clones are kept and a portion is missing. The table lists about 150,000 clones, approximately 89% of them singletons. The sample was peripheral blood, taken 28 days after the second AZD1222 dose. These TCRs come from an adult who received the AZD1222 COVID-19 vaccine.

This rearrangement joins TRBV6-2 or TRBV6-3 to TRBJ2-6; weak D call: TRBD1 (5 bases). The CDR3 sequence is 15 residues long. CDR1 and CDR2 from the germline V gene are MNHEY and SVGEGT. V was trimmed by 6 bases and J by 1 base, leaving 10 bases between them. In DNA, the CDR3 is TGTGCCAGCAGCCCGGCAGGGTCTGGGGCCAACGTCCTGACTTTC. Translation: CASSPAGSGANVLTF.

This rearrangement joins TRBV19 to TRBJ2-4; D remains ambiguous. Between the trimmed V and J ends, which lost 7 bases and 4 bases, there was a span of 20 bases. CDR3 length: 16 amino acids. The germline V gene has CDR1 LNHDA and CDR2 SQIVND (reference sequence). The CDR3 sequence: CASKPSGRKVKNIQYF. DNA of the CDR3: TGTGCCAGTAAGCCCTCGGGCCGGAAGGTTAAAAACATTCAGTACTTC.

The gene calls are TRBV5-1 and TRBJ1-2; D ambiguous. Germline V gene data show CDR1 as SGHRS and CDR2 as YFSETQ. CDR3 length: 18 amino acids. V lost 3 bases and J 1 base, leaving 22 bases between the germline ends. The CDR3 DNA sequence: TGCGCCAGCAGCTCAAGGGTGACACAACAGACCGATAACTATGGCTACACCTTC. Translated, it gives CASSSRVTQQTDNYGYTF.

With respect to this clone: The same CDR3 also results from other DNA sequences found in this sample. The V call is TRBV28, the J call TRBJ1-1; D might be TRBD1 (6 bases). The germline V gene has CDR1 MDHEN and CDR2 SYDVKM. CDR3 size: 14 residues. Trimming took off 5 bases at V and 0 bases at J, with 10 bases between the two ends. Here the CDR3 reads CASSLQGMNTEAFF. CDR3 DNA sequence: TGTGCCAGCAGTCTCCAGGGGATGAACACTGAAGCTTTCTTT.

The rearrangement uses TRBV19 and TRBJ1-1; D gene unclear. Per the germline V gene, CDR1 is LNHDA and CDR2 is SQIVND (reference sequence). V was clipped by 3 bases and J by 0 bases, with 11 bases between them. There are 15 residues in the CDR3. The CDR3 sequence is CASSMLGALNTEAFF. CDR3 DNA sequence: TGTGCCAGTAGTATGCTCGGAGCCCTGAACACTGAAGCTTTCTTT.

The chain links TRBV4-2 to TRBJ2-5; TRBD2 is a possible D gene (5 bases). V lost 1 base to trimming and J lost 1 base, with 13 bases between them. CDR3 length: 16 residues. Germline CDR1 reads LGHNA; CDR2 reads YNFKEQ. CDR3 loop: CASSQVSRRAQETQYF. CDR3 DNA sequence: TGTGCCAGCAGCCAAGTTTCCCGGCGGGCCCAAGAGACCCAGTACTTC.

The chain uses TRBV20-1 and TRBJ2-1; D not certain. Germline CDR1 reads DFQATT; CDR2 reads SNEGSKA (reference sequence). V was clipped by 6 bases and J by 7 bases, with 10 bases between them. The CDR3 spans 11 residues. CDR3 bases: TGCAGTGCCCCGTCTATGAATGAGCAGTTCTTC. Protein sequence: CSAPSMNEQFF.

The J gene is TRBJ1-1, the V gene TRBV7-9; D may be TRBD1 (6 bases). CDR1 and CDR2 from the germline V gene are SEHNR and FQNEAQ (reference sequence). The CDR3 contains 15 residues. With 5 bases removed from V and 5 bases from J, the gap between germline ends came to 18 bases. CDR3 coding DNA: TGTGCCAGCAGCCCCAATCCGACAGGAGGGACTGAAGCTTTCTTT. Its translation: CASSPNPTGGTEAFF.

The CDR3 DNA follows: TGTGCCAGCAGCTTAGGGGACAGTGCAGACTACGAGCAGTACTTC. This translates into CASSLGDSADYEQYF. The chain recombines TRBV7-9 with TRBJ2-7; 7 bases line up with TRBD1. The CDR3 runs 15 residues. The germline V gene has CDR1 SEHNR and CDR2 FQNEAQ (reference sequence). J was trimmed by 3 bases and V by 1 base; bases with no gene match: 6. The variable domain in full, with the rest retrieved from reference TRBV7-9 and TRBJ2-7, is DTGVSQNPRHKITKRGQNVTFRCDPISEHNRLYWYRQTLGQGPEFLTYFQNEAQLEKSRLLSDRFSAERPKGSFSTLEIQRTEQGDSAMYLCASSLGDSADYEQYFGPGTRLTVT.

The genes are TRBV21-1 and TRBJ1-2. TRBV21-1 has pseudogene status. This CDR3 has 12 amino acids. The CDR3 loop is CAKDPTNYGYTF. CDR3 nucleotides: TGTGCCAAAGACCCGACTAACTATGGCTACACCTTC.

V usage is TRBV1 and J usage is TRBJ1-5; TRBD1, the table's D call, lacks a check against the DNA. TRBV1 is a recognized pseudogene. The CDR3 spans 16 residues. The CDR3 loop reads CTSSRTGQGENQPQHF. The CDR3 coding sequence is TGCACCAGCAGCCGGACTGGACAGGGTGAAAATCAGCCCCAGCATTTT.